These 14 T cell receptor beta chains were all obtained from the same sample, sequenced in a study of blood T cell repertoires in COVID-19. Sequencing was performed with immunoSEQ multiplex PCR; in TCRdb, only in-frame clones are kept and a portion is missing. The repertoire holds around 620,000 clones, 75% to 90% seen once, with over 0.2% in the top ten. Material: peripheral blood. Source of these receptors: a woman aged 18 to 35 with acute or convalescent COVID-19.

Notes on this clone: Other DNA sequences of this sample code for an identical CDR3. The rearrangement links TRBV14 to TRBJ2-7; 7 bases are shared with TRBD1. V lost 0 bases and J lost 2; bases outside the gene matches: 4. Germline CDR1 reads SGHDN; CDR2 reads FVKESK. The CDR3 is made up of 15 amino acids. The CDR3, as DNA: TGTGCCAGCAGCCAAGAAACGGGGACAGCCTACGAGCAGTACTTC. This translates into CASSQETGTAYEQYF.

The gene calls are TRBV2 and TRBJ2-7; D is perhaps TRBD2 (5 bases). The CDR3 runs 12 residues. The germline V gene has CDR1 SNHLY and CDR2 FYNNEI. V dropped 6 bases and J dropped 9 bases, with 15 bases sitting between them. CDR3 in amino acids: CASSPLEVGQYF. For the CDR3, the DNA is TGTGCCAGCAGCCCACTAGAGGTCGGGCAGTACTTC.

The genes are TRBV27 and TRBJ1-6, with D perhaps TRBD1 (6 bases). The germline CDR1 and CDR2 sequences are MNHEY and SMNVEV (reference sequence). The CDR3 has 15 amino acids. The V end was cut by 3 bases, the J end by 9 bases, with 15 bases between. In DNA, the CDR3 is TGTGCCAGCAGTTTCAGGGGTAGGGGATTTTCACCCCTCCACTTT. As protein: CASSFRGRGFSPLHF.

The chain employs TRBV19 and TRBJ2-7; TRBD1 matches 7 bases. Germline V gene sequence: CDR1 LNHDA, CDR2 SQIVND (reference sequence). CDR3 length equals 15 residues. J lost 3 bases, V lost 4 bases, and 9 bases had no gene match. The CDR3 is CASSTTGTEGYEQYF. CDR3 nucleotide sequence: TGTGCCAGTAGTACCACCGGGACAGAAGGCTACGAGCAGTACTTC.

The gene calls are TRBV6-5 and TRBJ2-3, with TRBD1 matching 7 bases. Trimming at V came to 8 bases and at J to 2 bases, leaving 4 bases not matched to a gene. The CDR3 spans 13 residues. Germline V gene lookup returns CDR1 MNHEY and CDR2 SVGAGI. The DNA of the CDR3 is TGTGCCAGCGGACAGGATCTCACAGATACGCAGTATTTT. This codes for CASGQDLTDTQYF.

This chain joins TRBV30 and TRBJ1-1; 9 bases are shared with TRBD1. In germline, CDR1 is GTSNPN, CDR2 SVGIG (reference sequence). This CDR3 has 12 amino acids. J was trimmed by 11 bases and V by 1 base; bases with no gene match: 5. The CDR3 DNA reads as TGTGCCTGGAGTGAGGCCGGGACAGGGGCTTTCTTT. This translates into CAWSEAGTGAFF. Drawing the rest from reference TRBV30 and TRBJ1-1, the complete variable domain is SQTIHQWPATLVQPVGSPLSLECTVEGTSNPNLYWYRQAAGRGLQLLFYSVGIGQISSEVPQNLSASRPQDRQFILSSKKLLLSDSGFYLCAWSEAGTGAFFGQGTRLTVV.

The chain recombines TRBV7-9 with TRBJ1-1; a weak D match, TRBD1 (5 bases). V lost 5 bases to trimming and J lost 2 bases, with 12 bases between them. From germline, CDR1 is SEHNR and CDR2 FQNEAQ (reference sequence). This CDR3 contains 14 residues. Here the CDR3 DNA reads TGTGCCAGCAGCCCCCCGGGGGGAAACACTGAAGCTTTCTTT. Protein sequence: CASSPPGGNTEAFF.

The chain couples TRBV6-6 to TRBJ1-2, with TRBD1 as a possible D gene (6 bases). The germline CDR1 and CDR2 sequences are MNHNY and SVGAGI (reference sequence). V lost 2 bases and J lost 6, with 16 bases in between. The CDR3 runs 15 residues. CDR3 sequence reads: CASSYGWTASNGYTF. CDR3 nucleotides: TGTGCCAGCAGTTACGGTTGGACAGCCTCTAATGGCTACACCTTC.

This chain connects TRBV11-2 to TRBJ1-2; tentatively, D is TRBD1 (6 bases). Germline V gene lookup returns CDR1 SGHAT and CDR2 FQNNGV. CDR3 length equals 14 residues. Deletions cut 2 bases from V and 13 bases from J, with 20 bases between. This CDR3 is CASSLRAGAPPGTF. The DNA of the CDR3 is TGTGCCAGCAGCTTAAGGGCAGGGGCCCCCCCGGGCACCTTC.

This clone came up once. This same CDR3 is encoded by further DNA sequences in the sample. V and J are TRBV6-4 and TRBJ2-3, with D possibly being TRBD2 (7 bases). Trimming took 0 bases from V and 3 from J, leaving 10 bases between them. This CDR3 is built from 15 residues. Germline CDR1 reads MRHNA; CDR2 reads SNTAGT. The CDR3 DNA reads TGTGCCAGCAGTGACTCGAAGGGGGGGACAGATACGCAGTATTTT. Its translation: CASSDSKGGTDTQYF.

Worth noting for this clone: Other DNA sequences in this specimen translate into the identical CDR3. The rearrangement links TRBV7-9 to TRBJ1-1; 7 bases are shared with TRBD1. The CDR3 has 14 residues. Germline values: CDR1 SEHNR, CDR2 FQNEAQ (reference sequence). V lost 1 base, J lost 4 bases, and 3 bases stayed unmatched. The CDR3, as DNA: TGTGCCAGCAGCTTAGAGGGGGCGCGCACTGAAGCTTTCTTT. It is translated as CASSLEGARTEAFF.

The chain uses TRBV6-5 and TRBJ2-3; 7 positions match TRBD1. Germline lookup yields CDR1 MNHEY and CDR2 SVGAGI. After removal of 11 bases from V and 2 bases from J, the junction contained 10 bases not matched to a gene. The CDR3 sequence is 14 residues long. CDR3 residues: CAGRQGKDTDTQYF. The CDR3 DNA reads TGTGCCGGCCGACAGGGAAAGGACACAGATACGCAGTATTTT.

The chain uses TRBV5-1 and TRBJ1-3; no firm D call. Germline V gene sequence: CDR1 SGHRS, CDR2 YFSETQ. Trimming removed 0 bases at V and 2 bases at J, with 3 bases between. The CDR3 contains 13 residues. Here the CDR3 DNA reads TGCGCCAGCAGCTTGGGGCCTGGAAACACCATATATTTT. Translated: CASSLGPGNTIYF.

V and J are TRBV10-3 and TRBJ2-7; TRBD2 matches 15 bases. Germline V gives CDR1 ENHRY, CDR2 SYGVKD. V lost 4 bases and J lost 5; bases outside the gene matches: 9. This CDR3 contains 17 residues. CDR3 residues: CAISGGTSGGWIDEQYF. The CDR3 coding sequence is TGTGCCATCAGTGGCGGGACTAGCGGGGGGTGGATCGACGAGCAGTACTTC.